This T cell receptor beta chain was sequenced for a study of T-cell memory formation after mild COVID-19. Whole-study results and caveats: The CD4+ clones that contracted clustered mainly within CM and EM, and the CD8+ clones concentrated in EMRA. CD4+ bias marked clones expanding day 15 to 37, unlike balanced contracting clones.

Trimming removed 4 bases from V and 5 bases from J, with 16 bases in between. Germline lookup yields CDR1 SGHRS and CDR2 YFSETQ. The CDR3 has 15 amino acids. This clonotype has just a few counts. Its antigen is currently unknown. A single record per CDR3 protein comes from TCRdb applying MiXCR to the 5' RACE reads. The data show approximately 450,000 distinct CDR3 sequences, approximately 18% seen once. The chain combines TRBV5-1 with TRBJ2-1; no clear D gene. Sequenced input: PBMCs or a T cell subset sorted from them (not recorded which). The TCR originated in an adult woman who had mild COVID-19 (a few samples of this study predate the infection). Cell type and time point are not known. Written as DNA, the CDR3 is TGCGCCAGCAGCGCTGCATGGAATCCCAACAATGAGCAGTTCTTC. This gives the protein CASSAAWNPNNEQFF.